This T cell receptor beta chain was captured by sequencing in a study of Tregs in tolerant kidney transplant recipients. Findings of the study overall: Tolerant patients' donor-specific Tregs expanded beyond overall Tregs, suggesting antigen-driven growth. No direct test of biological reproducibility was done here. The small number of patients limits these findings pending further validation.

This clone was observed once. The antigen is unknown. Only in-frame clones appear in the TCRdb table, and some are missing; sequencing was by immunoSEQ multiplex PCR. There are tens of thousands of clones in the sample; roughly nine tenths occur only once, and around 1.6% lies in the top ten. Recipients received nonmyeloablative bone marrow transplants from related graft donors, with transient mixed chimerism. CD4+CD25+CD127- Tregs, CD4+CD25- non-Tregs, CD4 and CD8 cells were sorted. The CDR3 is made up of 20 amino acids. Trimming cost V 2 bases and J 3 bases; bases outside gene matches: 14. Germline lookup yields CDR1 SGDLS and CDR2 YYNGEE.

The TCR originated in a human patient who received a combined kidney and bone marrow transplant. These T cells may partly come from the graft donor. Specimen: CD4+ T cells from blood (PBMCs), collected 24 months after the transplant. The rearrangement uses TRBV9 and TRBJ2-6; 10 bases are shared with TRBD2. CDR3 DNA sequence: TGTGCCAGCAGCGTCAACAAAGAGGCTAGCGGGAGTTTTGGGGCCAACGTCCTGACTTTC. It yields the protein CASSVNKEASGSFGANVLTF. Variable domain in full (rest from reference TRBV9 and TRBJ2-6): DSGVTQTPKHLITATGQRVTLRCSPRSGDLSVYWYQQSLDQGLQFLIQYYNGEERAKGNILERFSAQQFPDLHSELNLSSLELGDSALYFCASSVNKEASGSFGANVLTFGAGSRLTVL.